The rows below give T cell receptor beta chains drawn from one sample of a study of blood T cell repertoires in COVID-19. Sequenced by immunoSEQ multiplex PCR; TCRdb stores in-frame clones only, minus some. The table lists some 320,000 clones, 87% of them singletons. Source material: PBMCs or T cells enriched from blood (not recorded which). The receptors were sampled from a woman aged 30 to 39 who had recovered from COVID-19. CDR3s include the opening cysteine and the closing phenylalanine or tryptophan. Fields, in order: V gene, clone size, CDR3 protein. A row's size may be missing; if present it is once, few, many or a size class.

V: TRBV6-5
size: .
CDR3: CASSYLQVVLAFF

V: TRBV3-1/TRBV3-2
size: .
CDR3: CASSQGTVRGGYTF

V: TRBV10-3
size: few
CDR3: CAITEGLNYGYTF

V: TRBV7-6
size: .
CDR3: CASNSGSAFAPAFF

V: TRBV7-2
size: .
CDR3: CASSLTIAGGREQFF

V: TRBV15
size: .
CDR3: CATSVTENYGYTF

V: TRBV11-2
size: .
CDR3: CASSLTSGVYNEQFF

V: TRBV5-4
size: .
CDR3: CASSLGNQGARDGYTF

V: TRBV5-5
size: .
CDR3: CASSLAGNTGELFF

V: TRBV14
size: .
CDR3: CASSHGRTPTMAIGGYTF

V: TRBV6-4
size: .
CDR3: CASRTSDTDTQYF

V: TRBV6-2/TRBV6-3
size: .
CDR3: CASSSSLTGSVTEAFF

V: TRBV2
size: .
CDR3: CASSEGTGLDTIYF

V: TRBV18
size: .
CDR3: CASSPPGLAGIHTDTQYF

V: TRBV6-5
size: .
CDR3: CASSYSYPTGADTQYF

V: TRBV18
size: .
CDR3: CASSTSNDREWVTDTQYF

V: TRBV18
size: .
CDR3: CASSTGGGANYGYTF